A single sample gave rise to the 20 T cell receptor beta chains below, sequenced in a study of blood T cell repertoires in COVID-19. Only in-frame clones appear in the TCRdb table, and some are missing; sequencing was by immunoSEQ multiplex PCR. The sample lists under 150,000 clones, 70% to 90% occurring once. The sample comprised peripheral blood. The receptors were gathered from a man in his fifties with acute or convalescent COVID-19.

The CDR3 is CASSLAGSLGEQYF. CDR3 sequence (DNA): TGTGCCAGCAGCTTAGCGGGGAGCTTGGGAGAGCAGTACTTC. The gene calls are TRBV7-2 and TRBJ2-7; perhaps TRBD2 as D (5 bases). The CDR3 runs 14 residues. The germline V and J ends were trimmed by 0 bases and 7 bases, with 13 bases remaining between them. CDR1 and CDR2 from the germline V gene are SGHTA and FQGNSA.

This clone was counted a single time. The chain has TRBV3-1 (or the pseudogene TRBV3-2) and TRBJ2-7; 7 positions agree with TRBD1. V lost 2 bases and J lost 5; bases outside the gene matches: 9. The CDR3 loop spans 15 amino acids. Germline CDR1 LGHDT, CDR2 YNNKEL (reference sequence). Here the CDR3 DNA reads TGTGCCAGCAGCCAAACGACAGGGCGTGAGGACGAGCAGTACTTC. It is translated as CASSQTTGREDEQYF.

The chain links TRBV6-5 to TRBJ2-5; 11 nucleotides match TRBD2. Per germline, CDR1 MNHEY and CDR2 SVGAGI. The CDR3 spans 14 residues. CDR3 nucleotide sequence: TGTGCGGGCGGAGAACTAGCGGGAGAAGAGACCCAGTACTTC. Encoded protein: CAGGELAGEETQYF.

This clone was detected a few times. This chain joins TRBV11-3 and TRBJ2-1; no reliable D call. This CDR3 spans 16 amino acids. Trimming left V 3 bases short and J 0 bases short, with 12 bases between. Germline CDR1 is SGHNT and CDR2 is YENEEA. CDR3 bases: TGTGCCAGCAGCTTCTCTGGGCCCTACTCCTACAATGAGCAGTTCTTC. This sequence encodes CASSFSGPYSYNEQFF. Combining the CDR3 with reference TRBV11-3 and TRBJ2-1 gives the whole variable domain EAGVVQSPRYKIIEKKQPVAFWCNPISGHNTLYWYLQNLGQGPELLIRYENEEAVDDSQLPKDRFSAERLKGVDSTLKIQPAELGDSAVYLCASSFSGPYSYNEQFFGPGTRLTVL.

In its sample, this clone was seen once. In DNA form, the CDR3 reads TGTGCCAGCAGCGTAGGGCTAGCGGGAGCCCCGGGTGGGACCCAGTACTTC. Amino acid sequence: CASSVGLAGAPGGTQYF. The V and J genes are TRBV9 and TRBJ2-5, with 10 bases fitting TRBD2. CDR1 is SGDLS, CDR2 YYNGEE, per germline. The CDR3 runs to 17 residues. The V segment lost 0 bases and the J segment 7 bases; nucleotides outside the gene matches: 12.

The genes are TRBV24-1 and TRBJ2-2; a possible D gene is TRBD1 (5 bases). This CDR3 region has 12 residues. CDR1 is KGHDR and CDR2 is SFDVKD in the germline V gene. Trimming pared 7 bases from V and 6 bases from J, leaving 8 bases between. In nucleotides, the CDR3 is TGTGCCACCAGCCACAGGTCCGGGGAGCTGTTTTTT. Protein sequence: CATSHRSGELFF.

This clone was detected only once. CDR3 DNA sequence: TGTGCCAGCACCAACCCGGGACAGGGGAATTCACCCCTCCACTTT. As protein: CASTNPGQGNSPLHF. The rearrangement joins TRBV2 to TRBJ1-6; 10 bases agree with TRBD1. CDR1 SNHLY and CDR2 FYNNEI come from the germline V gene. With 7 bases clipped from V and 7 bases from J, the junction kept 7 bases outside the gene matches. The CDR3 is 15 amino acids.

The chain joins TRBV5-1 to TRBJ2-5; the match to TRBD2 covers 7 bases. V lost 4 bases, J lost 2 bases, and 5 bases stayed unmatched. Germline values: CDR1 SGHRS, CDR2 YFSETQ. The CDR3 has 14 residues. CDR3: CASSRSSGQETQYF. The CDR3 region has the DNA TGCGCCAGCAGCAGGTCTAGCGGTCAAGAGACCCAGTACTTC.

The CDR3 nucleotides are TGTGCCTGGGGACAGGGCAGCGGTCAGCCCCAGCATTTT. The encoded protein is CAWGQGSGQPQHF. V and J are TRBV30 and TRBJ1-5; 8 bases fit TRBD1. After removal of 5 bases from V and 6 bases from J, the junction contained 6 bases not matched to a gene. Germline V gene data show CDR1 as GTSNPN and CDR2 as SVGIG (reference sequence). This CDR3 has 13 residues. The variable domain in full, with the rest retrieved from reference TRBV30 and TRBJ1-5, is SQTIHQWPATLVQPVGSPLSLECTVEGTSNPNLYWYRQAAGRGLQLLFYSVGIGQISSEVPQNLSASRPQDRQFILSSKKLLLSDSGFYLCAWGQGSGQPQHFGDGTRLSIL.

V and J are TRBV3-1 (or the pseudogene TRBV3-2) and TRBJ2-1, with 8 bases that match TRBD2. Germline CDR1 reads LGHDT; CDR2 reads YNNKEL (reference sequence). V gave up 3 bases and J gave up 4 bases; unmatched junction bases: 11. The CDR3 length is 17 residues. The CDR3 DNA reads as TGTGCCAGCAGCCAGCCCGTCACTAGCGGAAATTACAATGAGCAGTTCTTC. It is translated as CASSQPVTSGNYNEQFF.

This chain joins TRBV5-1 and TRBJ1-2; no firm D call. The V end lost 1 base, the J end lost 1 base, and 11 bases lay between the germline ends. Per the germline V gene, CDR1 is SGHRS and CDR2 is YFSETQ. This CDR3 spans 15 amino acids. CDR3 residues: CASSLSAGSNYGYTF. The CDR3 coding sequence is TGCGCCAGCAGCTTGTCTGCAGGAAGTAACTATGGCTACACCTTC.

This clone was recorded once. This chain uses TRBV6-5 with TRBJ2-7, with 8 bases identical to TRBD2. The CDR3 totals 12 residues. J lost 2 bases, V lost 7 bases, and 1 base had no gene match. CDR1 and CDR2 from the germline V gene are MNHEY and SVGAGI. CDR3 region: CASTSGPYEQYF. The DNA of the CDR3 is TGTGCCAGCACTAGCGGGCCCTACGAGCAGTACTTC.

The chain joins TRBV21-1 to TRBJ2-7; the table's D call of TRBD2 was not tested on the DNA. TRBV21-1 is a pseudogene. The length of the CDR3 is 14 residues. The CDR3 DNA is TGTGCCAGCAGCCCCGGACTAGCGGAGTACGAGCAGTACTTC. Translating gives CASSPGLAEYEQYF.

The chain carries TRBV6-2 or TRBV6-3 and TRBJ1-1; 7 bases are shared with TRBD1. The V and J ends lost 2 bases and 6 bases, in that order; junction bases with no gene match: 3. This CDR3 has 13 residues. Germline V gene lookup returns CDR1 MNHEY and CDR2 SVGEGT. CDR3 bases: TGTGCCAGCAGTTACGTCAGGGGGGCTGAAGCTTTCTTT. As protein: CASSYVRGAEAFF.

J is TRBJ2-3 and V is TRBV7-2; 7 nucleotides line up with TRBD2. CDR1 is SGHTA and CDR2 is FQGNSA in the germline V gene. The CDR3 loop spans 17 amino acids. Germline trimming cut 3 bases from V and 1 base from J; bases unmatched to any gene: 10. CDR3 sequence: CASSFSWAGVGTDTQYF. The CDR3 bases are TGTGCCAGCAGCTTTAGTTGGGCGGGAGTCGGCACAGATACGCAGTATTTT. The variable domain in full, with the rest retrieved from reference TRBV7-2 and TRBJ2-3, is GAGVSQSPSNKVTEKGKDVELRCDPISGHTALYWYRQSLGQGLEFLIYFQGNSAPDKSGLPSDRFSAERTGGSVSTLTIQRTQQEDSAVYLCASSFSWAGVGTDTQYFGPGTRLTVL.

This clone was picked up one time. The chain recombines TRBV7-2 with TRBJ2-3; no clear D gene. This CDR3 spans 16 amino acids. V shed 0 bases and J shed 0 bases, with 10 bases lying between them. CDR1 SGHTA and CDR2 FQGNSA come from the germline V gene. This CDR3 reads CASSLARSSSTDTQYF. DNA for the CDR3: TGTGCCAGCAGCTTAGCACGGAGTTCTAGCACAGATACGCAGTATTTT.

The rearrangement links TRBV6-4 to TRBJ2-1; 8 bases map to TRBD1. After removal of 6 bases from V and 1 base from J, the junction contained 5 bases not matched to a gene. The CDR3 is 15 amino acids. The germline gives CDR1 MRHNA, CDR2 SNTAGT. The CDR3 sequence: CASSTGGLSYNEQFF. In DNA form, the CDR3 reads TGTGCCAGCAGCACAGGGGGTTTATCCTACAATGAGCAGTTCTTC.

The rearrangement joins TRBV10-3 to TRBJ2-3, with D possibly TRBD2 on 5 matching bases. There are 12 residues in the CDR3. Germline V gives CDR1 ENHRY, CDR2 SYGVKD. With 6 bases removed from V and 3 bases from J, the gap between germline ends came to 7 bases. The CDR3, as DNA: TGTGCCATCAGAAGCGGAACAGATACGCAGTATTTT. Its translation: CAIRSGTDTQYF.

This chain uses TRBV20-1 with TRBJ1-2, with D perhaps matching TRBD1 (5 bases). V was shortened by 6 bases and J by 3 bases, with 8 bases between the two germline ends. This CDR3 region has 11 residues. The germline CDR1 and CDR2 sequences are DFQATT and SNEGSKA (reference sequence). The CDR3 sequence: CSASQDYGYTF. DNA of the CDR3: TGCAGTGCCTCACAGGACTATGGCTACACCTTC.

The V gene is TRBV19, the J gene TRBJ2-1, with 9 bases that match TRBD1. The germline V gene encodes CDR1 LNHDA and CDR2 SQIVND (reference sequence). The V and J ends lost 10 bases and 10 bases, in that order; junction bases with no gene match: 8. The CDR3 runs 12 residues. DNA of the CDR3: TGTGCCACCACGGACAGGGGACAAGAGCAGTTCTTC. Encoded protein: CATTDRGQEQFF. The entire variable domain, with the rest obtained from reference TRBV19 and TRBJ2-1, is as follows: DGGITQSPKYLFRKEGQNVTLSCEQNLNHDAMYWYRQDPGQGLRLIYYSQIVNDFQKGDIAEGYSVSREKKESFPLTVTSAQKNPTAFYLCATTDRGQEQFFGPGTRLTVL.